This T cell receptor (beta chain) was found in a study of PD-L1 blockade in urothelial cancer. As for the study in general: Dosed intravenously at 1,200 mg every 3 weeks, atezolizumab was initiated by patients at some point between 2014 and 2016. Before enrollment, 0 to 3 chemotherapy regimens had been given to patients. Blood gave a median around 150,000 T cells.

Measured with immunoSEQ multiplex PCR; TCRdb has only the in-frame clones, and not every one. Of under 45,000 clones listed, over 75% are singletons. The V segment lost 6 bases and the J segment 5 bases; nucleotides outside the gene matches: 12. Germline CDR1 and CDR2: LNHDA and SQIVND (reference sequence). The CDR3 is made up of 15 amino acids. The chain carries TRBV19 and TRBJ1-1, with 7 positions matching TRBD1. The specimen comprised PBMCs, sampled around atezolizumab (anti-PD-L1) treatment. The TCR originated in a man in his 60s with urothelial cancer. CDR3 DNA sequence: TGTGCCAGTAGGCCATACGACAGGGTGAGGACTGAAGCTTTCTTT. Translated, it gives CASRPYDRVRTEAFF.